This T cell receptor beta chain was obtained from a study of T-cell reconstitution after alpha-beta-depleted transplantation in children. This clonotype was observed a handful of times. The target antigen is unknown. Study outcomes and limitations: Certain patients had high TCRbeta diversity at day 60, and it came from recipient T cells and thymic progenitors that survived. A year had passed since transplant, and T-cell counts and diversity by then came mostly from newly produced T cells. Several hundred rapidly expanded clones from non-depleted graft cells reportedly supplied alpha-beta T cells about two months post-transplant.

Construction of the TCRbeta library involved unique molecular identifiers. TCRdb itself ran the PCR reads through MiXCR, one entry per CDR3 protein. The repertoire holds under 450,000 distinct CDR3 sequences, with 15% to 20% as singletons. V was clipped by 1 base and J by 0 bases, with 12 bases between them. Looked up from germline, CDR1 is DFQATT and CDR2 is SNEGSKA (reference sequence). This CDR3 comprises 15 residues. This specimen was PBMCs, mostly from graft donor cells, taken 360 days after TCRalphabeta/CD19-depleted stem cell transplant. This TCR derives from a boy younger than two who had a stem cell transplant for Wiskott-Aldrich syndrome, so the T cells may come from the graft donor. J is TRBJ2-5 and V is TRBV20-1, with D possibly being TRBD1 or TRBD2 (5 bases each). In DNA form, the CDR3 reads TGCAGTGCTAGAGTGGGGGACGGGTACCAAGAGACCCAGTACTTC. It translates to CSARVGDGYQETQYF.